These 9 T cell receptor beta chains were sequenced from one sample in a study of blood T cell repertoires in COVID-19. The assay was immunoSEQ multiplex PCR, and TCRdb's table has in-frame clones only and misses some. The profile shows fewer than 150,000 clones, 85% of them singletons. What was sequenced was peripheral blood. The receptor source for this set is a human donor in a cohort sampled during active COVID-19.

The genes are TRBV18 and TRBJ2-7; 11 bases agree with TRBD2. The trim removed 4 bases at V and 7 bases at J, leaving 0 bases unmatched. Germline lookup yields CDR1 KGHSH and CDR2 LQKENI. The CDR3 covers 12 residues. As DNA, the CDR3 is TGTGCCAGCTCACGACTAGCGGGGGAGCAGTACTTC. Encoded protein: CASSRLAGEQYF.

The chain couples TRBV3-1 (or the pseudogene TRBV3-2) to TRBJ2-5, with TRBD2 matching over 12 bases. CDR3 size: 14 residues. The V segment lost 5 bases and the J segment 4 bases; nucleotides outside the gene matches: 2. Germline CDR1 reads LGHDT; CDR2 reads YNNKEL (reference sequence). The CDR3 spells CASSTGLAGETQYF. The CDR3 DNA reads as TGTGCCAGCAGCACGGGACTAGCGGGAGAGACCCAGTACTTC.

The chain has TRBV19 and TRBJ2-4; D remains ambiguous. The CDR3 loop spans 18 amino acids. Germline V gives CDR1 LNHDA, CDR2 SQIVND (reference sequence). V gave up 4 bases and J gave up 0 bases, with 19 bases separating them. CDR3 coding DNA: TGTGCCAGTAGTACCTCAAGGTCGCAGGCACTAGCCAAAAACATTCAGTACTTC. This gives the protein CASSTSRSQALAKNIQYF.

The chain couples TRBV5-1 to TRBJ2-7; D unclear. The CDR3 covers 13 residues. In germline, CDR1 is SGHRS, CDR2 YFSETQ. V gave up 0 bases and J gave up 2 bases, with 6 bases separating them. The CDR3 loop is CASSLGSAYEQYF. CDR3 sequence (DNA): TGCGCCAGCAGCTTGGGGTCAGCCTACGAGCAGTACTTC.

The CDR3 nucleotides read TGTGCCAGCAGCTTAGTTCGGGCCTCCGGGGTAGCTTTCTTT. It is translated as CASSLVRASGVAFF. The V call is TRBV7-2, the J call TRBJ1-1; unclear D gene. This CDR3 is built from 14 residues. Trimming took off 1 base at V and 10 bases at J, with 16 bases between the two ends. CDR1 SGHTA and CDR2 FQGNSA come from the germline V gene.

V usage is TRBV7-9 and J usage is TRBJ1-1; 8 bases map to TRBD1. The V gene's germline CDR1 is SEHNR and CDR2 FQNEAQ (reference sequence). J was trimmed by 10 bases and V by 5 bases; bases with no gene match: 12. The CDR3 has 14 amino acids. CDR3 amino acids: CASSADRGQGGAFF. The CDR3 nucleotides are TGTGCCAGCAGCGCCGACAGGGGCCAAGGGGGAGCTTTCTTT.

The genes are TRBV7-2 and TRBJ1-2, with unresolved D. CDR3 size: 14 residues. The V end lost 2 bases, the J end lost 3 bases, and 10 bases lay between the germline ends. Germline V gives CDR1 SGHTA, CDR2 FQGNSA. The CDR3, as DNA: TGTGCCAGCAGCTTATCCCTCCGAGACTATGGCTACACCTTC. It is translated as CASSLSLRDYGYTF.

J is TRBJ1-2 and V is TRBV6-2 or TRBV6-3, with D maybe TRBD1 (5 bases). The CDR3 length is 13 residues. The germline V and J ends were trimmed by 4 bases and 7 bases, with 13 bases remaining between them. Germline V gene data show CDR1 as MNHEY and CDR2 as SVGEGT. The CDR3 here is CASSFRGSFGYTF. CDR3 coding DNA: TGTGCCAGCAGTTTCCGGGGGAGTTTTGGCTACACCTTC.

V and J are TRBV14 and TRBJ2-3; 7 bases line up with TRBD2. Germline V gene data show CDR1 as SGHDN and CDR2 as FVKESK. V was pared by 3 bases and J by 2 bases, with 5 bases of the junction left unmatched. CDR3 length: 15 residues. The chain's CDR3 is CASSQSSGLTDTQYF. The CDR3 DNA reads as TGTGCCAGCAGCCAGTCTAGCGGACTCACAGATACGCAGTATTTT. The variable domain in full, completed from reference TRBV14 and TRBJ2-3, reads EAGVTQFPSHSVIEKGQTVTLRCDPISGHDNLYWYRRVMGKEIKFLLHFVKESKQDESGMPNNRFLAERTGGTYSTLKVQPAELEDSGVYFCASSQSSGLTDTQYFGPGTRLTVL.